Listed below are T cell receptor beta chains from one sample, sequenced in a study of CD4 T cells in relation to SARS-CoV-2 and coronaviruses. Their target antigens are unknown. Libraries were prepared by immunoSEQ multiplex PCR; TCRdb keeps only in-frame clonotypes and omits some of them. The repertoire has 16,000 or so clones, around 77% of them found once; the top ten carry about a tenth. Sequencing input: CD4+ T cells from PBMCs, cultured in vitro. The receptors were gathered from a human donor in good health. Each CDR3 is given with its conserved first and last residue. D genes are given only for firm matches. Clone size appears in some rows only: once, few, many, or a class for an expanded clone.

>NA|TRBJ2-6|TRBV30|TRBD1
TGTGCCTGGAGTACCGGGACAGGGGTACGCTCTGGGGCCAACGTCCTGACTTTC
CAWSTGTGVRSGANVLTF
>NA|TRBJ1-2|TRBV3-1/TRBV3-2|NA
TGTGCCAGCAGCCAGGGGATCGTCTTGGTGGGCTACACCTTC
CASSQGIVLVGYTF
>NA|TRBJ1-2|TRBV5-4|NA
TGTGCCAGCAGCTCCAGGGGCGCTGGTGGCTACACCTTC
CASSSRGAGGYTF
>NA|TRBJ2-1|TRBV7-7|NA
TGTGCCAGCAGCTTAGGGTGGGGGCCCAATGAGCAGTTCTTC
CASSLGWGPNEQFF
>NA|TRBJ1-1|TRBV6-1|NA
TGTGCCAGCAGTGAAGCGGGCAGCACTGAAGCTTTCTTT
CASSEAGSTEAFF
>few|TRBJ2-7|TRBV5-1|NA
TGCGCCAGCAGCTTACGGGCAGGGTGGTACGAGCAGTACTTC
CASSLRAGWYEQYF
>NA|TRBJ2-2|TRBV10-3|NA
TGTGCCACCAGGGGAGAAACCGGGGAGCTGTTTTTT
CATRGETGELFF
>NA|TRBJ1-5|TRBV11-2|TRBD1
TGTGCCAGCAGCTTTTCAGGGGGTAATCAGCCCCAGCATTTT
CASSFSGGNQPQHF
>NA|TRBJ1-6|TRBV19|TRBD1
TGTGCCAGTAGTAACTTTCCGGGACAGGCAATTGATTCACCCCTCCACTTT
CASSNFPGQAIDSPLHF
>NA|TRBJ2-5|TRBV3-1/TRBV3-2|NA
TGTGCCAGCAGCTCTAGGGGGGAGACCCAGTACTTC
CASSSRGETQYF
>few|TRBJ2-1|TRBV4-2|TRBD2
TGTGCCAGCAGCCAAGGAGGGCTAGCGGGAGAGGATGAGCAGTTCTTC
CASSQGGLAGEDEQFF
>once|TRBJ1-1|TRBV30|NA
TGTGCCTGGAGTGCCTCCCGACAGCCCCGATTT
CAWSASRQPRF
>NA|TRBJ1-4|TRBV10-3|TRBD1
TGTGCCATTGAGAAACCGGGACAGACTAATGAAAAACTGTTTTTT
CAIEKPGQTNEKLFF
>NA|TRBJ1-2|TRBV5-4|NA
TGTGCCAGCAGCTCAGACAGCTATGGCTACACCTTC
CASSSDSYGYTF
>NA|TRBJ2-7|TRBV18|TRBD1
TGTGCCAGCTCACCACCAACAGGGGGCTTGTACGAGCAGTACTTC
CASSPPTGGLYEQYF
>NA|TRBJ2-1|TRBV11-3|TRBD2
TGTGCCAGCAGCCGTACGGGGGGAATTTACAATGAGCAGTTCTTC
CASSRTGGIYNEQFF
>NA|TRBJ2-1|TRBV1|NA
TGCACCAGCAGCCAGGGACTAGCGGGAGAAGCCTACAATGAGCAGTTCTTC
CTSSQGLAGEAYNEQFF
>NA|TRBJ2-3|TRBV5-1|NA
TGCGCCAGCAACCTTGGCGGGACTAGCACAGATACGCAGTATTTT
CASNLGGTSTDTQYF
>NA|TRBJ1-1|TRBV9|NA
TGTGCCAGCAGCGTAGGAGGGAGTTACACTGAAGCTTTCTTT
CASSVGGSYTEAFF
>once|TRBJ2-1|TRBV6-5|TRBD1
TGTGCCAGCAGTTGGGGACAGGGGAAGTACAATGAGCAGTTCTTC
CASSWGQGKYNEQFF
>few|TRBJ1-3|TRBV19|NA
TGTGCCAGTAGTTCCGGACACCAAGCCTCTTCTGGAAACACCATATATTTT
CASSSGHQASSGNTIYF
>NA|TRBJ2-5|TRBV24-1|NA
TGTGCCACCAGTGATCCCAGCCCAAAGTACCAAGAGACCCAGTACTTC
CATSDPSPKYQETQYF
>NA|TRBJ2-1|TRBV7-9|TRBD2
TGTGCCAGCAGCTTAGACCAGACTAGCGGGAGCAATGAGCAGTTCTTC
CASSLDQTSGSNEQFF
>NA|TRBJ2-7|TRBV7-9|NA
TGTGCCAGCAGCTCCCCCAGGAGAACCTACGAGCAGTACTTC
CASSSPRRTYEQYF
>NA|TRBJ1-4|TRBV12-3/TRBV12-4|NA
TGTGCCAGCAGTTTGGGTCTTTGGGAAAAACTGTTTTTT
CASSLGLWEKLFF
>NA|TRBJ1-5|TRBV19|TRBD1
TGTGCCAGTAGTCCCCCAGGGGGCTCAAATCAGCCCCAGCATTTT
CASSPPGGSNQPQHF
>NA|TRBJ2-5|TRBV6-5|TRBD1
TGTGCCACCAGCGGACAGGGACAAGAGACCCAGTACTTC
CATSGQGQETQYF
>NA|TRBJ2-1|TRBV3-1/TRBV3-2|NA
TGTGCCAGCAGCCAAGATGTACGGACCCGCTACAATGAGCAGTTCTTC
CASSQDVRTRYNEQFF
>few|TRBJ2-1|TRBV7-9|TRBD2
TGTGCCAGCAGCTTAGGTCAGTTTCTAGCGGGTTTTTACAATGAGCAGTTCTTC
CASSLGQFLAGFYNEQFF
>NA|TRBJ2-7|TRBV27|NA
TGTGCCAGCAGTTTATCCGGCGAGCAGTACTTC
CASSLSGEQYF
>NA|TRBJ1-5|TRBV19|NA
TGTGCCAGTAGTATAGGCTTTGGAAGGGGTACGTATAGCAATCAGCCCCAGCATTTT
CASSIGFGRGTYSNQPQHF
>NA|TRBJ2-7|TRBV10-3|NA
TGTGCCATCAGTGGTCGGGGGATCCACGAGCAGTACTTC
CAISGRGIHEQYF
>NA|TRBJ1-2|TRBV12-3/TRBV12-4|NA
TGTGCCAGCAGTTTAGCGCAGGGGCTGGGCTACACCTTC
CASSLAQGLGYTF
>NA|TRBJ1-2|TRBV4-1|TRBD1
TGCGCCAGCAGCCAAGAAACACAGGGGCCGAGGGGCTATGGCTACACCTTC
CASSQETQGPRGYGYTF
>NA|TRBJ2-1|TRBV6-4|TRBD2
TGTGCCAGCAGTGACAGGACTAGCGGGAGCAATGAGCAGTTCTTC
CASSDRTSGSNEQFF
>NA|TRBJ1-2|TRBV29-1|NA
TGCAGCGTTGACTGGCAGGGTTGGGGCTACACCTTC
CSVDWQGWGYTF
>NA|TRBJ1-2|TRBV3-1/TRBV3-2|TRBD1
TGTGCCAGCAGCCAAGATTACAGGGGGATCGTGGCTGGCTACACCTTC
CASSQDYRGIVAGYTF
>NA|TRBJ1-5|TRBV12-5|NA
TGTGCTAGTGGAAATCAGGGAGCTGATCAGCCCCAGCATTTT
CASGNQGADQPQHF